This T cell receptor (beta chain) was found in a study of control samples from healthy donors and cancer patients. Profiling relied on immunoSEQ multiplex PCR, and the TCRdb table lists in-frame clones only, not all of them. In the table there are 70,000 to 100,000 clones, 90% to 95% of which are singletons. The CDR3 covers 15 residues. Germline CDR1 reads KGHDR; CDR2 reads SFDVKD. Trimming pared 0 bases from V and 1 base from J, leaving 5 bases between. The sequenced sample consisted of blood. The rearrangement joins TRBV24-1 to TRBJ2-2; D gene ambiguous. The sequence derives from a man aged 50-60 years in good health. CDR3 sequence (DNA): TGTGCCACCAGTGATTTGGGCAGGAACACCGGGGAGCTGTTTTTT. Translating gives CATSDLGRNTGELFF.